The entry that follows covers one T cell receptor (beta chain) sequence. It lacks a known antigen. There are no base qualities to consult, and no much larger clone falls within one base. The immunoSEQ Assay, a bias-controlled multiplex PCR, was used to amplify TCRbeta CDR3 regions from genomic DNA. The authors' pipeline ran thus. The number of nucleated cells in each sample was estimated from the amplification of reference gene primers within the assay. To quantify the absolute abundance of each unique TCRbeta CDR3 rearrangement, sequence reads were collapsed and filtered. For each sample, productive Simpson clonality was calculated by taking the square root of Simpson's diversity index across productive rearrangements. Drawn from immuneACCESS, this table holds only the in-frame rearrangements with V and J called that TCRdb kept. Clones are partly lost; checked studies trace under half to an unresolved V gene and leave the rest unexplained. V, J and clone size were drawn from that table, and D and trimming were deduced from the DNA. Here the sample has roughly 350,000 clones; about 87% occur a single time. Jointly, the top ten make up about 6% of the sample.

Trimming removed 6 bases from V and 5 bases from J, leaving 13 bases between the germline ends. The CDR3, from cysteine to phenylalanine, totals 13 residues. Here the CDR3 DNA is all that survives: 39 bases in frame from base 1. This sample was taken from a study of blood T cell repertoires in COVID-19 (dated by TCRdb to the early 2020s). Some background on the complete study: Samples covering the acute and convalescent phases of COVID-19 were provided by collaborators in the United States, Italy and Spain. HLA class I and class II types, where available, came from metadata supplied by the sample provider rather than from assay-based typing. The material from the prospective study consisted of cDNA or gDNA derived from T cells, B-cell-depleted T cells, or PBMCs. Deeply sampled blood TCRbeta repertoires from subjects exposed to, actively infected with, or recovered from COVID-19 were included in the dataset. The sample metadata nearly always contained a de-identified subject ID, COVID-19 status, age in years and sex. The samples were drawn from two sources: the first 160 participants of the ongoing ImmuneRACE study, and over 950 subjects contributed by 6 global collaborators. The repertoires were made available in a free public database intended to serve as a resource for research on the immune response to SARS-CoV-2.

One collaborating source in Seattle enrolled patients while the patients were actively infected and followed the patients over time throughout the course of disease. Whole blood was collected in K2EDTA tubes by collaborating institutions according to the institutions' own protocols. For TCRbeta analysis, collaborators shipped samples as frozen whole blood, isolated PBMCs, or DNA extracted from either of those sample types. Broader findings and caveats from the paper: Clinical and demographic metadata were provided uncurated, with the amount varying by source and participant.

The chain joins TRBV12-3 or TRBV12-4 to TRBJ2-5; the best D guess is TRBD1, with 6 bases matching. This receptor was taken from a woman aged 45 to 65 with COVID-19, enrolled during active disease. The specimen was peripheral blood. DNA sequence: TGTGCCAGCAGCCTCACCCAGGGGGAGACCCAGTACTTC. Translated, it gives CASSLTQGETQYF.